These 6 T cell receptor beta chains came from one sample sequenced in a study of T-cell reconstitution after alpha-beta-depleted transplantation in children. Unique molecular identifiers featured in how the TCRbeta library was prepared. TCRdb used MiXCR to reprocess the PCR reads, holding one entry per CDR3 protein. The sample carries 500,000 to 750,000 distinct CDR3 sequences, over 10% recorded once. The material was PBMCs, mostly from graft donor cells, obtained 360 days after TCRalphabeta/CD19-depleted stem cell transplant. The source is a male patient between 10 and 17 years old who had a stem cell transplant for acute myeloid leukemia, so the T cells may come from the graft donor.

This clonotype was counted between two and nine times. The CDR3 DNA is TGTGCCAGCAGCGACCTATCTTACAGGGACGAGCAGTACTTC. It specifies CASSDLSYRDEQYF. This rearrangement joins TRBV7-9 to TRBJ2-7, with a tentative D call TRBD1 (6 bases). The CDR3 spans 14 residues. CDR1 is SEHNR, CDR2 FQNEAQ, per germline (reference sequence). V lost 5 bases to trimming and J lost 5 bases, with 16 bases between them. Together with reference TRBV7-9 and TRBJ2-7, the CDR3 gives the full variable domain: DTGVSQNPRHKITKRGQNVTFRCDPISEHNRLYWYRQTLGQGPEFLTYFQNEAQLEKSRLLSDRFSAERPKGSFSTLEIQRTEQGDSAMYLCASSDLSYRDEQYFGPGTRLTVT.

The chain links TRBV9 to TRBJ2-7; D possibly corresponds to TRBD1 (5 bases). The CDR3 length is 14 residues. The germline gives CDR1 SGDLS, CDR2 YYNGEE. With 4 bases removed from V and 4 bases from J, the gap between germline ends came to 15 bases. CDR3 sequence (DNA): TGTGCCAGCAGCCCTCGCAGGGTAGGTTACGAGCAGTACTTC. Residues: CASSPRRVGYEQYF.

This clonotype was recorded a few times. The gene calls are TRBV7-6 and TRBJ1-5, with TRBD1 identical over 9 bases. Trimming removed 4 bases from V and 4 bases from J; junction bases left unmatched: 5. The CDR3 sequence is 15 residues long. The germline V gene has CDR1 SGHVS and CDR2 FNYEAQ. The CDR3 nucleotides are TGTGCCAGCAGCTCCAGGACAGGGGTTAATCAGCCCCAGCATTTT. Amino acids: CASSSRTGVNQPQHF.

The chain has TRBV3-1 and TRBJ1-6, with TRBD1 matching over 8 bases. The CDR3 runs 15 residues. The V gene end was trimmed by 4 bases and the J gene end by 11 bases; junction bases not matched to a gene: 10. Germline V gene data show CDR1 as LGHDT and CDR2 as YNNKEL (reference sequence). CDR3 bases: TGTGCCAGCAGCCGCTCGACAGGGGTGACACCACCCCTCCACTTT. It codes for CASSRSTGVTPPLHF.

The rearrangement joins TRBV28 to TRBJ1-3, with D hard to call. From germline, CDR1 is MDHEN and CDR2 SYDVKM. The CDR3 length is 14 residues. V was pared by 7 bases and J by 0 bases, with 10 bases between. CDR3 sequence reads: CASTAAGSGNTIYF. The CDR3 region has the DNA TGTGCCAGCACCGCAGCGGGCTCTGGAAACACCATATATTTT.

This clonotype was seen many times. The V and J genes are TRBV29-1 and TRBJ2-7; D possibly matches TRBD1 or TRBD2 (5 bases each). CDR3 length: 12 amino acids. Germline CDR1 reads SQVTM; CDR2 reads ANQGSEA. V lost 7 bases and J lost 5, with 15 bases in between. The CDR3 here is CSAESGANEQYF. The CDR3, as DNA: TGCAGCGCCGAGTCCGGGGCCAACGAGCAGTACTTC.